This T cell receptor (beta chain) was identified in a study of shared T cell receptors in the human thymus. TCRdb's table, derived via immunoSEQ multiplex PCR, lists solely in-frame clones and lacks some. The data contain under 850,000 clones, approximately 88% of them singletons. The V gene end was trimmed by 2 bases and the J gene end by 9 bases; junction bases not matched to a gene: 9. The CDR3 is 15 amino acids. CDR1 and CDR2 (germline): GTSNPN, SVGIG (reference sequence). In addition, the sample was reused for a study of human thymus T cells.

The chain joins TRBV30 to TRBJ1-6, with 8 bases identical to TRBD1. Sequenced input: thymocytes. The clonotype comes from a boy in the first two years of life with a congenital heart defect. Written as DNA, the CDR3 is TGTGCCTGGAGTAACCGGGACAGGTTCGGTTCACCCCTCCACTTT. It specifies CAWSNRDRFGSPLHF.